One sample yielded the 4 T cell receptor beta chains listed below, sequenced in a study of blood T cell repertoires in COVID-19. Libraries were prepared by immunoSEQ multiplex PCR; TCRdb keeps only in-frame clonotypes and omits some of them. Of some 160,000 clones listed, 75% to 90% are singletons. What was sequenced was PBMCs or T cells enriched from blood (not recorded which). These receptor sequences come from a woman aged 55 to 70 who had recovered from COVID-19.

The V gene is TRBV9, the J gene TRBJ2-7; D perhaps matches TRBD2 (6 bases). Germline lookup yields CDR1 SGDLS and CDR2 YYNGEE. The CDR3 sequence is 14 residues long. Deletions cut 0 bases from V and 3 bases from J, with 10 bases between. The CDR3: CASSVGGVYYEQYF. CDR3 DNA: TGTGCCAGCAGCGTAGGGGGGGTCTACTACGAGCAGTACTTC.

CDR3 bases: TGTGCCAGCAGCTTAACGGACAGGGCTAGTGAGCAGTTCTTC. Encoded protein: CASSLTDRASEQFF. The chain uses TRBV13 and TRBJ2-1, with 8 bases matching TRBD1. The germline CDR1 and CDR2 sequences are PRHDT and FYEKMQ (reference sequence). The CDR3 loop spans 14 amino acids. With 2 bases clipped from V and 9 bases from J, the junction kept 6 bases outside the gene matches.

This clone showed up just a few times. V gene TRBV2 combines with J gene TRBJ2-7; tentative D call: TRBD1 (6 bases). This CDR3 is 12 amino acids long. The germline CDR1 and CDR2 sequences are SNHLY and FYNNEI. V lost 6 bases to trimming and J lost 2 bases, with 8 bases between them. The DNA for the CDR3 is TGTGCCAGCAGACAGGGTCCCTACGAGCAGTACTTC. Protein sequence: CASRQGPYEQYF.

The V and J genes are TRBV27 and TRBJ2-7, with TRBD1 as a possible D gene (5 bases). Germline loops: CDR1 MNHEY, CDR2 SMNVEV (reference sequence). With 3 bases removed from V and 0 bases from J, the gap between germline ends came to 9 bases. The CDR3 loop spans 14 amino acids. The CDR3 sequence is CASSFLTGSYEQYF. The CDR3 coding sequence is TGTGCCAGCAGTTTCCTCACAGGCTCCTACGAGCAGTACTTC.